This T cell receptor beta chain was documented in a study of CD8 T cells in Susac syndrome. Reverse transcription of 0.5 to 1 ug RNA was performed with random hexamers. TCRdb itself ran the immunoSEQ multiplex PCR reads through MiXCR, one entry per CDR3 protein. The table shows under 200,000 distinct CDR3 sequences, with 95% to 97% occurring only once. Germline V gene data show CDR1 as SGDLS and CDR2 as YYNGEE. The germline V and J ends were trimmed by 4 bases and 3 bases, with 11 bases remaining between them. The CDR3 is made up of 13 amino acids. V is TRBV9 and J is TRBJ2-7; maybe TRBD1 (6 bases). This sequence was found in a human donor with Susac syndrome. Sequenced material: CD4+ T cells from PBMCs. The CDR3 DNA is TGTGCCAGCAGCCCTACAGGGTTCTACGAGCAGTACTTC. It codes for CASSPTGFYEQYF.